Each of the 19 T cell receptor beta chains below was sequenced from the same sample in a study of T cell changes during pregnancy in multiple sclerosis. Using immunoSEQ multiplex PCR, the repertoire was profiled, and TCRdb retains in-frame clones only, with some absent. The repertoire holds more than 55,000 clones, with 90% to 95% as singletons. Source: peripheral blood, taken in the first trimester of pregnancy. The receptors derive from a female donor in good health, enrolled as a control in a pregnancy study.

The chain has TRBV11-2 and TRBJ2-2; 10 positions agree with TRBD2. This CDR3 contains 17 residues. The J segment lost 6 bases and the V segment lost 5 bases, leaving 12 bases of the junction unmatched. Per germline, CDR1 SGHAT and CDR2 FQNNGV. This CDR3 reads CASSRTSGPRVSGELFF. Here the CDR3 DNA reads TGTGCCAGCAGCAGGACTAGCGGCCCGAGAGTGTCCGGGGAGCTGTTTTTT.

The gene calls are TRBV2 and TRBJ2-7; 8 bases fit TRBD1. The V gene's germline CDR1 is SNHLY and CDR2 FYNNEI. The CDR3 runs to 15 residues. V shed 2 bases and J 6 bases; nucleotides not matched to a gene: 9. The CDR3 spells CASSESRQGASEQYF. As DNA, the CDR3 is TGTGCCAGCAGTGAATCACGGCAGGGGGCGTCCGAGCAGTACTTC.

The chain links TRBV19 to TRBJ2-3; 7 bases fit TRBD2. Germline lookup yields CDR1 LNHDA and CDR2 SQIVND (reference sequence). The CDR3 totals 14 residues. Trimming cost V 6 bases and J 1 base; bases outside gene matches: 4. The CDR3 DNA follows: TGTGCCAGTAGGAGTGGGAGGGGCACAGATACGCAGTATTTT. Translating gives CASRSGRGTDTQYF.

This chain joins TRBV14 and TRBJ1-3, with unresolved D. Germline loops: CDR1 SGHDN, CDR2 FVKESK. Trimming cost V 1 base and J 0 bases, with 7 bases left between them. This CDR3 comprises 15 residues. The CDR3 DNA reads TGTGCCAGCAGCCAAGGGAGAGCCTCTGGAAACACCATATATTTT. Translated: CASSQGRASGNTIYF.

The chain has TRBV11-2 and TRBJ2-1; 10 nucleotides agree with TRBD2. CDR1 SGHAT and CDR2 FQNNGV come from the germline V gene. Unmatched junction bases numbered 13, after V lost 4 bases and J lost 1 base. This CDR3 region has 19 residues. Written as DNA, the CDR3 is TGTGCCAGCAGCTCCTTACTAGCGGGAATTGGGTGGTCCTACAATGAGCAGTTCTTC. Translated, it gives CASSSLLAGIGWSYNEQFF.

As DNA, the CDR3 is TGCGCCAGCAGCCTCCGACTAGCGGAGAAAGTACAGGAGACCCAGTACTTC. It specifies CASSLRLAEKVQETQYF. This chain connects TRBV4-1 to TRBJ2-5; TRBD2 agrees at 9 bases. J gave up 5 bases and V 4 bases, and 14 bases lay outside the gene matches. The CDR3 is made up of 17 amino acids. CDR1 and CDR2 (germline): MGHRA, YSYEKL.

The chain couples TRBV11-2 to TRBJ2-7, with D possibly TRBD1 on 7 matching bases. V lost 2 bases and J lost 7, with 18 bases in between. The length of the CDR3 is 15 residues. From germline, CDR1 is SGHAT and CDR2 FQNNGV. CDR3 sequence reads: CASSLIQGRAGEQYF. The CDR3 DNA follows: TGTGCCAGCAGCTTAATACAGGGGAGAGCGGGTGAGCAGTACTTC.

This rearrangement joins TRBV7-2 to TRBJ2-2; 14 bases are a match to TRBD2. J lost 7 bases, V lost 5 bases, and 6 bases had no gene match. CDR1 and CDR2 (germline): SGHTA, FQGNSA. The CDR3 has 16 amino acids. The CDR3 nucleotides read TGTGCCAGCAGCCCAAGACTAGCGGGAGGGAGCGGGGAGCTGTTTTTT. Residues: CASSPRLAGGSGELFF.

This clone was recorded only once. This CDR3 reads CATSSSGGADYGYTF. Written as DNA, the CDR3 is TGTGCCACCAGCAGTTCAGGGGGCGCAGACTATGGCTACACCTTC. This rearrangement joins TRBV15 to TRBJ1-2; 8 bases align to TRBD1. Germline loops: CDR1 LNHNV, CDR2 YYDKDF (reference sequence). V gave up 3 bases and J gave up 3 bases; unmatched junction bases: 6. This CDR3 has 15 amino acids.

V usage is TRBV15 and J usage is TRBJ1-3, with D perhaps matching TRBD1 (6 bases). This CDR3 has 15 residues. V was cut by 0 bases and J by 0 bases, with 6 bases left in between. Germline assignment: CDR1 LNHNV and CDR2 YYDKDF (reference sequence). The CDR3 DNA is TGTGCCACCAGCAGAGACAGGGGCTCTGGAAACACCATATATTTT. Translating it yields CATSRDRGSGNTIYF.

This clone was seen a single time. The chain is built from TRBV5-4 and TRBJ2-5, with 10 bases fitting TRBD1. The V gene's germline CDR1 is SGHNT and CDR2 YYREEE (reference sequence). The length of the CDR3 is 14 residues. Germline trimming cut 4 bases from V and 4 bases from J; bases unmatched to any gene: 4. The CDR3 nucleotides read TGTGCCAGCAGCCGAGGGACAGGGGTAGAGACCCAGTACTTC. Protein sequence: CASSRGTGVETQYF.

The rearrangement uses TRBV6-5 and TRBJ2-1; D remains ambiguous. Germline CDR1 MNHEY, CDR2 SVGAGI. The CDR3 contains 14 residues. Trimming left V 5 bases short and J 1 base short, with 9 bases between. Here the CDR3 reads CASSAGASYNEQFF. The CDR3, as DNA: TGTGCCAGCAGTGCTGGAGCGTCCTACAATGAGCAGTTCTTC.

The chain is built from TRBV28 and TRBJ1-4, with unresolved D. Germline CDR1 MDHEN, CDR2 SYDVKM. The CDR3 loop spans 14 amino acids. V was trimmed by 7 bases and J by 4 bases, leaving 13 bases between them. CDR3 in DNA: TGTGCCAGCACCAGAGGGATTAATAATGAAAAACTGTTTTTT. The encoded protein is CASTRGINNEKLFF.

This clone was counted once. The chain links TRBV19 to TRBJ1-1, with 8 bases identical to TRBD1. Germline trimming cut 4 bases from V and 12 bases from J; bases unmatched to any gene: 10. Per germline, CDR1 LNHDA and CDR2 SQIVND (reference sequence). The CDR3 runs 13 residues. This CDR3 reads CASSNGQGSKTFF. The DNA for the CDR3 is TGTGCCAGTAGTAACGGACAGGGAAGCAAGACTTTCTTT.

This clone was seen only a few times. This rearrangement joins TRBV19 to TRBJ1-4; D is ambiguous. V was clipped by 5 bases and J by 7 bases, with 8 bases between them. The CDR3 consists of 12 residues. CDR1 and CDR2 (germline): LNHDA, SQIVND (reference sequence). For the CDR3, the DNA is TGTGCCAGTAGTTTAGGGAGTGAAAAACTGTTTTTT. Encoded protein: CASSLGSEKLFF.

This clone occurred a few times. V and J are TRBV25-1 and TRBJ2-7, with 8 bases lining up with TRBD2. This CDR3 has 15 residues. Per the germline V gene, CDR1 is MGHDK and CDR2 is SYGVNS. J gave up 0 bases and V 3 bases, and 4 bases lay outside the gene matches. The CDR3 is CASSDGGGSSYEQYF. CDR3 coding DNA: TGTGCCAGCAGTGACGGGGGGGGGAGCTCCTACGAGCAGTACTTC.

This clone was observed a single time. This rearrangement joins TRBV6-1 to TRBJ2-1; 10 nucleotides agree with TRBD2. Germline CDR1 is MNHNS and CDR2 is SASEGT. The CDR3 spans 15 residues. V shed 3 bases, J shed 3 bases, and the junction held 2 bases outside the gene matches. The CDR3 nucleotides are TGTGCCAGCAGTGACGGACTAGCGGACTACAATGAGCAGTTCTTC. This translates into CASSDGLADYNEQFF.

The rearrangement joins TRBV29-1 to TRBJ2-1; maybe TRBD1 (5 bases). Deletions cut 7 bases from V and 6 bases from J, with 10 bases between. The CDR3 covers 11 residues. CDR1 SQVTM and CDR2 ANQGSEA come from the germline V gene. CDR3 nucleotide sequence: TGCAGCGCCGTAGACAGCAATGAGCAGTTCTTC. This codes for CSAVDSNEQFF.

This chain links TRBV29-1 with TRBJ1-1; a weak D match, TRBD1 (5 bases). Germline V CDR1 and CDR2: SQVTM, ANQGSEA. V was pared by 2 bases and J by 4 bases, with 14 bases between. The CDR3 contains 14 residues. This chain's CDR3 is CSVEKGRGSTEAFF. The CDR3 DNA follows: TGCAGCGTTGAAAAGGGGCGGGGAAGCACTGAAGCTTTCTTT.